The T cell receptor (beta chain) under discussion was sequenced for a study of blood T cell repertoires in COVID-19. Study details: Sample material is recorded as cDNA or gDNA derived from T cells, B-cell-depleted T cells, or PBMCs.

Trimming at V came to 0 bases and at J to 0 bases, leaving 8 bases not matched to a gene. The CDR3 consists of 19 residues. Germline V CDR1 and CDR2: SGHRS, YFSETQ. TCRdb's copy holds only in-frame clones and misses some; the assay was immunoSEQ multiplex PCR. The table lists approximately 230,000 clones, around 80% of them singletons. The rearrangement links TRBV5-1 to TRBJ1-6, with 8 bases aligning to TRBD1. Sequences were obtained from peripheral blood. The clonotype originates from an elderly man with acute or convalescent COVID-19. The CDR3 region is CASSLDPGQASSYNSPLHF. The CDR3 coding sequence is TGCGCCAGCAGCTTGGACCCGGGACAGGCGAGCTCCTATAATTCACCCCTCCACTTT.